This T cell receptor (beta chain) came from a study of blood T cell repertoires in COVID-19. Study processing details: From reference gene primer amplification, estimates of nucleated cell counts were derived. Clones were read by immunoSEQ multiplex PCR, and TCRdb kept only the in-frame ones, dropping some. V and J calls and clone size follow that table, whereas D and trimming were derived from the DNA. The data contain approximately 350,000 clones, 87% of them singletons. This CDR3 contains 13 residues. The germline CDR1 and CDR2 sequences are SGHTA and FQGNSA. Between the trimmed V and J ends, which lost 5 bases and 3 bases, there was a span of 10 bases.

The sequencing input was peripheral blood. The TCR comes from a woman aged 45-60 years with COVID-19, enrolled during active disease. The rearrangement links TRBV7-2 to TRBJ1-2, with D possibly being TRBD1 (5 bases). CDR3: CASSTWGDYGYTF. The CDR3 nucleotides read TGTGCCAGCAGCACATGGGGGGACTATGGCTACACCTTC. Variable domain in full (rest from reference TRBV7-2 and TRBJ1-2): GAGVSQSPSNKVTEKGKDVELRCDPISGHTALYWYRQSLGQGLEFLIYFQGNSAPDKSGLPSDRFSAERTGGSVSTLTIQRTQQEDSAVYLCASSTWGDYGYTFGSGTRLTVV.